The 26 T cell receptor beta chains given below trace back to one sample, sequenced in a study of blood T cells in healthy people across ages (dated by TCRdb to 2013 to 2016). Library method: 5' RACE. The second PCR ran for about 6 to 12 cycles and used a J-beta primer mix along with a sample-barcoded 5' primer. The public sequencing data were trimmed at Q25 with fastp and processed into clonotypes with MiXCR by TCRdb, which kept only in-frame beta chains. Each CDR3 protein gets just one entry, which takes the most common genes and DNA from the rows behind it. Across this sample there are 1.5 million to 2 million distinct CDR3 sequences, with around 42% seen only once. The ten largest make up roughly 23% of the sample. Source material: blood. Source of these receptors: a human donor in good health.

CDR3 sequence reads: CASSLLDRGNNSPLHF. The CDR3 DNA reads as TGCGCCAGCAGCTTGCTCGACAGGGGGAATAATTCACCCCTCCACTTT. This sequence joins TRBV5-1 and TRBJ1-6, with TRBD1 matching 9 bases. Germline lookup yields CDR1 SGHRS and CDR2 YFSETQ. J lost 5 bases, V lost 1 base, and 4 bases had no gene match. This CDR3 has 16 residues.

The V and J genes are TRBV9 and TRBJ2-7, with D possibly being TRBD1 (6 bases). The germline V gene encodes CDR1 SGDLS and CDR2 YYNGEE. The CDR3 has 16 amino acids. With 4 bases removed from V and 3 bases from J, the gap between germline ends came to 20 bases. The CDR3 nucleotides read TGTGCCAGCAGCCCATTTGGGGACACCACTCGCTACGAGCAGTACTTC. Its translation: CASSPFGDTTRYEQYF.

The chain joins TRBV20-1 to TRBJ2-7, with D tentatively TRBD1 (6 bases). V lost 0 bases to trimming and J lost 5 bases, with 14 bases between them. CDR1 DFQATT and CDR2 SNEGSKA come from the germline V gene (reference sequence). The CDR3 loop spans 14 amino acids. CDR3 coding DNA: TGCAGTGCTAGAGATTATACAGGGCGGGACGAGCAGTACTTC. It is translated as CSARDYTGRDEQYF.

This clonotype was recorded a few times. The V call is TRBV7-2, the J call TRBJ2-3; the D gene is possibly TRBD1 (8 bases). The germline CDR1 and CDR2 sequences are SGHTA and FQGNSA. This CDR3 comprises 18 residues. V lost 0 bases to trimming and J lost 1 base, with 17 bases between them. CDR3 sequence reads: CASSLATRQGRGTDTQYF. CDR3 DNA: TGTGCCAGCAGCTTAGCGACCCGACAGGGGAGGGGCACAGATACGCAGTATTTT.

CDR3 sequence: CSASATGGNYGYTF. As DNA, the CDR3 is TGCAGTGCTAGCGCAACCGGGGGGAACTATGGCTACACCTTC. The V and J genes are TRBV20-1 and TRBJ1-2; D may be TRBD1 (5 bases). There are 14 residues in the CDR3. The V end was cut by 3 bases, the J end by 2 bases, with 13 bases between. From germline, CDR1 is DFQATT and CDR2 SNEGSKA (reference sequence).

V usage is TRBV27 and J usage is TRBJ2-3, with TRBD1 matching over 8 bases. This CDR3 is 16 amino acids long. Looked up from germline, CDR1 is MNHEY and CDR2 is SMNVEV (reference sequence). Losses at the gene ends were 6 bases for V and 0 bases for J; bases not matched to a gene: 8. The CDR3 here is CASSTQGDTSTDTQYF. CDR3 nucleotide sequence: TGTGCCAGCAGCACACAGGGGGACACGAGCACAGATACGCAGTATTTT.

The rearrangement joins TRBV5-1 to TRBJ2-3; 8 positions match TRBD1. Germline V gene data show CDR1 as SGHRS and CDR2 as YFSETQ. This CDR3 comprises 15 residues. V was clipped by 4 bases and J by 2 bases; unmatched bases: 6. CDR3 in amino acids: CASSNLGQVTDTQYF. CDR3 nucleotide sequence: TGCGCCAGCAGCAACCTGGGACAGGTCACAGATACGCAGTATTTT.

This clonotype was detected only a few times. DNA for the CDR3: TGTGCCAGCAGTTTGCGGTACAAGTCCAGTCTAGGTACGCAGTATTTT. Translation gives CASSLRYKSSLGTQYF. The chain uses TRBV6-2 or TRBV6-3 and TRBJ2-3, with D unresolved. CDR1 is MNHEY, CDR2 SVGEGT, per germline. Trimming removed 4 bases at V and 8 bases at J, with 22 bases between. The CDR3 is made up of 16 amino acids.

The chain recombines TRBV5-6 with TRBJ1-5; 9 nucleotides agree with TRBD1. This CDR3 contains 13 residues. Germline CDR1 and CDR2: SGHDT and YYEEEE. J was trimmed by 10 bases and V by 4 bases; bases with no gene match: 6. CDR3 sequence reads: CASSRDRAGPQHF. CDR3 bases: TGTGCCAGCAGCCGGGACAGGGCGGGACCCCAGCATTTT.

This chain uses TRBV6-1 with TRBJ1-2; no clear D. The CDR3 has 13 residues. Trimming took off 7 bases at V and 4 bases at J, with 13 bases between the two ends. The V gene's germline CDR1 is MNHNS and CDR2 SASEGT. In DNA, the CDR3 is TGTGCCAGCAAGGACGGCCAGTTCTATGGCTACACCTTC. This translates into CASKDGQFYGYTF.

J is TRBJ2-1 and V is TRBV20-1; TRBD1 might be the D (5 bases). This CDR3 region has 14 residues. Per the germline V gene, CDR1 is DFQATT and CDR2 is SNEGSKA (reference sequence). The V end lost 5 bases, the J end lost 4 bases, and 15 bases lay between the germline ends. CDR3 coding DNA: TGCAGTGCTCCTCACAGGAGTTATTACAATGAGCAGTTCTTC. Protein sequence: CSAPHRSYYNEQFF.

V is TRBV4-2 and J is TRBJ2-5; D is perhaps TRBD2 (6 bases). V was pared by 1 base and J by 4 bases, with 7 bases between. This CDR3 contains 13 residues. The V gene's germline CDR1 is LGHNA and CDR2 YNFKEQ. CDR3 sequence reads: CASSQAEGETQYF. The CDR3 nucleotides are TGTGCCAGCAGCCAAGCGGAGGGAGAGACCCAGTACTTC.

The rearrangement links TRBV9 to TRBJ2-7, with 12 bases lining up with TRBD2. This CDR3 has 14 residues. From germline, CDR1 is SGDLS and CDR2 YYNGEE. Trimming removed 3 bases from V and 5 bases from J; junction bases left unmatched: 3. The CDR3 protein is CASSETSGGNEQYF. CDR3 coding DNA: TGTGCCAGCAGCGAGACTAGCGGGGGTAACGAGCAGTACTTC.

V is TRBV15 and J is TRBJ2-3, with D uncertain. Trimming cost V 0 bases and J 0 bases, with 10 bases left between them. Looked up from germline, CDR1 is LNHNV and CDR2 is YYDKDF (reference sequence). The CDR3 extends over 16 amino acids. CDR3 nucleotides: TGTGCCACCAGCAGAGAGCCCGACGGAAGCACAGATACGCAGTATTTT. Its protein is CATSREPDGSTDTQYF. The variable domain in full, completed from reference TRBV15 and TRBJ2-3, reads DAMVIQNPRYQVTQFGKPVTLSCSQTLNHNVMYWYQQKSSQAPKLLFHYYDKDFNNEADTPDNFQSRRPNTSFCFLDIRSPGLGDTAMYLCATSREPDGSTDTQYFGPGTRLTVL.

The chain couples TRBV25-1 to TRBJ1-6; the match to TRBD1 covers 7 bases. The germline CDR1 and CDR2 sequences are MGHDK and SYGVNS. With 3 bases clipped from V and 8 bases from J, the junction kept 7 bases outside the gene matches. This CDR3 is 15 amino acids long. CDR3 region: CASSEARGVDSPLHF. The CDR3 DNA is TGTGCCAGCAGTGAGGCCAGGGGGGTCGATTCACCCCTCCACTTT.

This clonotype has more than one count but fewer than ten. The chain combines TRBV20-1 with TRBJ1-2; D is unclear. V lost 4 bases and J lost 3, with 12 bases in between. The CDR3 sequence is 13 residues long. CDR1 is DFQATT and CDR2 is SNEGSKA in the germline V gene (reference sequence). The CDR3 region is CSAKGRTYYGYTF. CDR3 DNA sequence: TGCAGTGCTAAAGGACGGACCTACTATGGCTACACCTTC.

CDR3 sequence reads: CASSGADMQATDTQYF. The CDR3 region has the DNA TGCGCCAGCAGCGGTGCGGACATGCAAGCCACAGATACGCAGTATTTT. The rearrangement links TRBV5-1 to TRBJ2-3; D may be TRBD1 (5 bases). Per the germline V gene, CDR1 is SGHRS and CDR2 is YFSETQ. Trimming took 4 bases from V and 2 from J, leaving 17 bases between them. The CDR3 extends over 16 amino acids.

This clonotype was counted a few times. The chain uses TRBV5-1 and TRBJ1-1, with TRBD1 matching 7 bases. Germline lookup yields CDR1 SGHRS and CDR2 YFSETQ. The junction had 3 bases not matched to a gene; V was cut back by 0 bases and J by 1 base. The CDR3 runs to 15 residues. This CDR3 is CASSLVGTANTEAFF. The CDR3 nucleotides read TGCGCCAGCAGCTTGGTTGGGACAGCGAACACTGAAGCTTTCTTT.

The genes are TRBV12-3 or TRBV12-4 and TRBJ2-5; perhaps TRBD2 as D (6 bases). The V end was cut by 6 bases, the J end by 3 bases, with 14 bases between. The CDR3 runs 14 residues. CDR3 bases: TGTGCCAGCAGCCCCGCGGGGCTTAAAGAGACCCAGTACTTC. Protein: CASSPAGLKETQYF.

The genes are TRBV7-9 and TRBJ1-1; the D is unclear. The CDR3 sequence is 15 residues long. V was cut by 1 base and J by 5 bases, with 14 bases left in between. Germline V lookup: CDR1 SEHNR, CDR2 FQNEAQ (reference sequence). CDR3: CASSLVGGVRTEAFF. The CDR3 coding sequence is TGTGCCAGCAGCTTAGTTGGTGGGGTGAGGACTGAAGCTTTCTTT. Full variable domain (outside the CDR3, taken from reference TRBV7-9 and TRBJ1-1): DTGVSQNPRHKITKRGQNVTFRCDPISEHNRLYWYRQTLGQGPEFLTYFQNEAQLEKSRLLSDRFSAERPKGSFSTLEIQRTEQGDSAMYLCASSLVGGVRTEAFFGQGTRLTVV.

The chain has TRBV28 and TRBJ2-7; 7 positions agree with TRBD1. J lost 4 bases, V lost 7 bases, and 10 bases had no gene match. The germline gives CDR1 MDHEN, CDR2 SYDVKM. The length of the CDR3 is 14 residues. CDR3 sequence (DNA): TGTGCCAGCACCTCTCCGACAGGGCGGTACGAGCAGTACTTC. It codes for CASTSPTGRYEQYF.

This clonotype has a handful of counts. V gene TRBV6-5 combines with J gene TRBJ2-1, with 11 bases identical to TRBD2. The CDR3 has 17 residues. Per germline, CDR1 MNHEY and CDR2 SVGAGI. The V and J ends lost 0 bases and 2 bases, in that order; junction bases with no gene match: 3. The CDR3 loop reads CASSYSASGGPYNEQFF. CDR3 nucleotide sequence: TGTGCCAGCAGTTACTCCGCTAGCGGGGGGCCCTACAATGAGCAGTTCTTC.

The rearrangement uses TRBV7-9 and TRBJ2-1; unclear D gene. The V gene lost 8 bases and the J gene lost 4 bases, with 12 bases spanning the gap. The CDR3 consists of 13 residues. Germline V lookup: CDR1 SEHNR, CDR2 FQNEAQ (reference sequence). The CDR3 protein is CASGLWAYNEQFF. Written as DNA, the CDR3 is TGTGCCAGCGGGCTTTGGGCATACAATGAGCAGTTCTTC.

This clonotype was counted only a few times. CDR3 nucleotide sequence: TGTGCCATCAGTGAGGCCAGGGGGGGGACGATGTATGGCTACACCTTC. Translating it yields CAISEARGGTMYGYTF. The rearrangement joins TRBV10-3 to TRBJ1-2, with 7 positions matching TRBD1. Trimming cost V 2 bases and J 5 bases; bases outside gene matches: 11. Per germline, CDR1 ENHRY and CDR2 SYGVKD. This CDR3 comprises 16 residues.

The chain recombines TRBV28 with TRBJ1-2; D unclear. The CDR3 spans 13 residues. Germline CDR1 is MDHEN and CDR2 is SYDVKM. V was cut by 1 base and J by 6 bases, with 9 bases left in between. The CDR3 DNA sequence: TGTGCCAGCAGTTTATCATCCGGGAATGGCTACACCTTC. Its protein product is CASSLSSGNGYTF.

The CDR3 is CASSFYTLGDTEAFF. The CDR3 DNA sequence: TGTGCCAGCAGCTTTTATACCCTCGGAGACACTGAAGCTTTCTTT. The chain uses TRBV7-9 and TRBJ1-1; D remains ambiguous. The V and J ends lost 3 bases and 3 bases respectively, with 14 bases between them. The CDR3 loop spans 15 amino acids. CDR1 is SEHNR and CDR2 is FQNEAQ in the germline V gene (reference sequence).